This T cell receptor (beta chain) emerged from a study of tissue T cells after allogeneic stem cell transplantation. The germline CDR1 and CDR2 sequences are SGHND and FRSKSL. The CDR3 consists of 15 residues. V was trimmed by 5 bases and J by 0 bases, leaving 10 bases between them. The assay was immunoSEQ multiplex PCR, and TCRdb's table has in-frame clones only and misses some. The sample lists over 8,000 clones, around 40% occurring once. A word on this clone: Any gene name here is a mouse gene name. Coverage ceases 1 residue before the CDR3 finishes, and the germline J gene fills in the end.

The time point was: mouse harvest day 7 after allogeneic transplant. Mouse grafts combined 10^7 T-cell-depleted bone marrow cells with 10^6 splenic CD5+ T cells. Mice had MHC-mismatched B6 into BALB/c GVHD, sampled day 7 or 14. The chain is built from TRBV15 and TRBJ1-4, with a possible D match to TRBD1 (6 bases). The sequence derives from a female BALB/c mouse given C57BL/6 T cells with graft-versus-host disease after an allogeneic hematopoietic cell transplant. Specimen: skin. The CDR3 is CASSPGHVSNERLFF. The CDR3 DNA, read in part, is TGTGCCAGCAGTCCGGGACACGTTTCCAACGAAAGATTATTT.